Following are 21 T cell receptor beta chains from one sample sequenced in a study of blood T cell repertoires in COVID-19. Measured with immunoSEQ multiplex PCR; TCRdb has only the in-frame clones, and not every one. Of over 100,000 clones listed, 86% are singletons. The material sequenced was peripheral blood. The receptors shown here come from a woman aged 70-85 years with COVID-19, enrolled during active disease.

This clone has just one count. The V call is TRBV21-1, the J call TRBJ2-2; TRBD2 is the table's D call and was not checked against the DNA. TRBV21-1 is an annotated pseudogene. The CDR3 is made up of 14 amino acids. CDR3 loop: CASSKRTAGGELFF. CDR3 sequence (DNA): TGTGCCAGCAGCAAAAGGACTGCGGGCGGGGAGCTGTTTTTT.

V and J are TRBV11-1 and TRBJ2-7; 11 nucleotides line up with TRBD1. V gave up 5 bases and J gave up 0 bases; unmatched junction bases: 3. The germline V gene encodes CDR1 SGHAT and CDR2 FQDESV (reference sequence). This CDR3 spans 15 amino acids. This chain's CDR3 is CASSRGQGASYEQYF. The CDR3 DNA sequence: TGTGCCAGCAGCCGAGGACAGGGGGCCTCCTACGAGCAGTACTTC.

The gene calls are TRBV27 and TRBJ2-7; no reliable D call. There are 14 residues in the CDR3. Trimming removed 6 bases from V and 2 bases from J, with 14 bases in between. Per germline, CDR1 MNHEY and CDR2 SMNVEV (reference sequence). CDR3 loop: CASRKQLKTYEQYF. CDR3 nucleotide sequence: TGTGCCAGCAGGAAACAGCTAAAAACCTACGAGCAGTACTTC.

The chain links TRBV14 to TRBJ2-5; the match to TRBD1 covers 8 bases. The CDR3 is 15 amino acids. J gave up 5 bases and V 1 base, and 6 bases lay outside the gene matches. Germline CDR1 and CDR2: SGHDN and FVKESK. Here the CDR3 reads CASSQARTGLETQYF. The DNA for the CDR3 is TGTGCCAGCAGCCAAGCTAGGACAGGGTTGGAGACCCAGTACTTC.

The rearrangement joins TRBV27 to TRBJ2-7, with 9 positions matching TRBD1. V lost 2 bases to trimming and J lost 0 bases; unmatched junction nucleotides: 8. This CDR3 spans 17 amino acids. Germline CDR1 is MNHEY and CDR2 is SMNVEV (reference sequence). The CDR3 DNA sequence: TGTGCCAGCAGTTTAAGTCCCGGGACAGGGAGCTCCTACGAGCAGTACTTC. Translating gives CASSLSPGTGSSYEQYF.

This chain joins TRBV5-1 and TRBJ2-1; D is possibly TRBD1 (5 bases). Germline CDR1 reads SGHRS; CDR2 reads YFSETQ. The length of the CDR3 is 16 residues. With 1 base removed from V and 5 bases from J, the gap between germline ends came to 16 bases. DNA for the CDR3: TGCGCCAGCAGCTTGACTCAGAGCCAGGGAAACAATGAGCAGTTCTTC. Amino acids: CASSLTQSQGNNEQFF.

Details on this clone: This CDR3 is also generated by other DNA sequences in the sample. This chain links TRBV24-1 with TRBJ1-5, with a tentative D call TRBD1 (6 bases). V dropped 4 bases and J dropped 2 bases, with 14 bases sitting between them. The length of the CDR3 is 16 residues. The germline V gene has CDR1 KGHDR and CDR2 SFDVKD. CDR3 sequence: CATSDRGGLGNQPQHF. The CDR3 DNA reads TGTGCCACCAGTGACCGCGGGGGGCTTGGCAATCAGCCCCAGCATTTT.

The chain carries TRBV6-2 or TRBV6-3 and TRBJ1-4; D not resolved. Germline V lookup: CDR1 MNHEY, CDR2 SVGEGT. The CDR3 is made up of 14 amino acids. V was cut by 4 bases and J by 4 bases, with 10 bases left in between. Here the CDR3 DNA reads TGTGCCAGCAGTTCGCCGGGGAGTAATGAAAAACTGTTTTTT. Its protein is CASSSPGSNEKLFF.

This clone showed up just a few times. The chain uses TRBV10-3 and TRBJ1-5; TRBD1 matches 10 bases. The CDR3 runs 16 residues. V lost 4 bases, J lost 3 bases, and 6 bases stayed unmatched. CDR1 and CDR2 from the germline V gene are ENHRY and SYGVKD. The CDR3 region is CAISATGGENNQPQHF. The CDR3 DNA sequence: TGTGCCATCAGTGCGACAGGGGGCGAAAACAATCAGCCCCAGCATTTT.

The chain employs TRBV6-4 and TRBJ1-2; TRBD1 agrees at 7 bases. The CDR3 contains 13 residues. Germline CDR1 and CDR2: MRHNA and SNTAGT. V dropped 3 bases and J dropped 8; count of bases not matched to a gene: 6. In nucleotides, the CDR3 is TGTGCCAGCAGTGAGAGGGGGCTCGGCGGCTACACCTTC. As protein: CASSERGLGGYTF.

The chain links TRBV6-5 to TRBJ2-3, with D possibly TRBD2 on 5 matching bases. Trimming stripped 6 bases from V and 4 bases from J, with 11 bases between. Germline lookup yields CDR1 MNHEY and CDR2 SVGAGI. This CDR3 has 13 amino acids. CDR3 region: CASRLDGADTQYF. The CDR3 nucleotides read TGTGCCAGCAGACTCGACGGGGCAGATACGCAGTATTTT.

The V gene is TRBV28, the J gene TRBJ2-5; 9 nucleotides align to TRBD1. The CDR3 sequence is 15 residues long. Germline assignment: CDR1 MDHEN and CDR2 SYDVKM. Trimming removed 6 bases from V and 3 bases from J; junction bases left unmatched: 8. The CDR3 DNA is TGTGCCAGCAGCCCGGGGGACAGGGAAGAAGAGACCCAGTACTTC. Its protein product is CASSPGDREEETQYF.

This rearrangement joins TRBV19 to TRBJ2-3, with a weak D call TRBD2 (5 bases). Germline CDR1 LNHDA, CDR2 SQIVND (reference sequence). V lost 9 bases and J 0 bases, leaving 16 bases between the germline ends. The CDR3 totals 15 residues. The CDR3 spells CASKFGVTSTDTQYF. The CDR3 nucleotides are TGTGCCAGCAAATTCGGGGTTACTAGCACAGATACGCAGTATTTT. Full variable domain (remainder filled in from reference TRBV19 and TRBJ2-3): DGGITQSPKYLFRKEGQNVTLSCEQNLNHDAMYWYRQDPGQGLRLIYYSQIVNDFQKGDIAEGYSVSREKKESFPLTVTSAQKNPTAFYLCASKFGVTSTDTQYFGPGTRLTVL.

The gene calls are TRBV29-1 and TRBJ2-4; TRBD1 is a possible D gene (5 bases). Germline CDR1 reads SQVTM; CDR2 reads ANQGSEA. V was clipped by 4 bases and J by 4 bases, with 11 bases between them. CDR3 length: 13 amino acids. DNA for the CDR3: TGCAGCGTTGTAGCAGACAGAAAAAACATTCAGTACTTC. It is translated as CSVVADRKNIQYF.

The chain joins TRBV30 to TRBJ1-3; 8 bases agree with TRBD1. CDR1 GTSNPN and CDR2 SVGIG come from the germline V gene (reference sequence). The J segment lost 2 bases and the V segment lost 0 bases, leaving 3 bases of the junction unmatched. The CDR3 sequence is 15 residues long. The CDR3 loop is CAWSVNRGAGNTIYF. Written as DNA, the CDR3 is TGTGCCTGGAGTGTAAACAGGGGGGCTGGAAACACCATATATTTT.

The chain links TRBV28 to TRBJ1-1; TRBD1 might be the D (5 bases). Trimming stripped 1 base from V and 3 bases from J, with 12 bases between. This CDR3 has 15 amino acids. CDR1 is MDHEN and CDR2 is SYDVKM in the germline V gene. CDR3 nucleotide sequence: TGTGCCAGCAGTTTATCGTCTCAGGGTGACACTGAAGCTTTCTTT. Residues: CASSLSSQGDTEAFF.

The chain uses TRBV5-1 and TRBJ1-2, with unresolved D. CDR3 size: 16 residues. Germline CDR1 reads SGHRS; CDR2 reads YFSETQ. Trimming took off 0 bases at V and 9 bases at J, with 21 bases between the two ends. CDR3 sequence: CASSLEGPSGGLRYTF. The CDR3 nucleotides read TGCGCCAGCAGCTTGGAGGGTCCTTCGGGTGGACTGCGCTACACCTTC.

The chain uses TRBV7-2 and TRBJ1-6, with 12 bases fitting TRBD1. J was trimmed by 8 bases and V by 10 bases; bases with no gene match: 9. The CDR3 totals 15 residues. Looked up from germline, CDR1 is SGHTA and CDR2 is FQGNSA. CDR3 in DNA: TGTGCCACTCTCCTCGGGACAGGGGGCTATTCACCCCTCCACTTT. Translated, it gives CATLLGTGGYSPLHF.

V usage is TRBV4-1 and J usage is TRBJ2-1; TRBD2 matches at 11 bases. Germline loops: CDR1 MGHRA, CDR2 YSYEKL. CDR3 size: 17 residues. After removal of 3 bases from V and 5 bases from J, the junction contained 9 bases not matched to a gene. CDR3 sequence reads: CASSHSGTSGPDNEQFF. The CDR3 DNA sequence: TGCGCCAGCAGCCACTCCGGGACTAGCGGACCGGACAATGAGCAGTTCTTC.

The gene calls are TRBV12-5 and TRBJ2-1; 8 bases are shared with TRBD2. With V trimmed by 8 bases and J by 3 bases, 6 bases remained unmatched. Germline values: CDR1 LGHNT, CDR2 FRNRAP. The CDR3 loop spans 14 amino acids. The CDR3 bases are TGTGCTAGTTCGAGCGGGGGCGACTACAATGAGCAGTTCTTC. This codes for CASSSGGDYNEQFF.

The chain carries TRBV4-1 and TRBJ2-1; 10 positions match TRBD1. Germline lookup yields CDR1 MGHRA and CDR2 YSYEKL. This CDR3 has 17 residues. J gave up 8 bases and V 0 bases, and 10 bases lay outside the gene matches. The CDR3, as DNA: TGCGCCAGCAGCCAAGAGGGGGACAGGGGTTCCTTGCATGAGCAGTTCTTC. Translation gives CASSQEGDRGSLHEQFF.